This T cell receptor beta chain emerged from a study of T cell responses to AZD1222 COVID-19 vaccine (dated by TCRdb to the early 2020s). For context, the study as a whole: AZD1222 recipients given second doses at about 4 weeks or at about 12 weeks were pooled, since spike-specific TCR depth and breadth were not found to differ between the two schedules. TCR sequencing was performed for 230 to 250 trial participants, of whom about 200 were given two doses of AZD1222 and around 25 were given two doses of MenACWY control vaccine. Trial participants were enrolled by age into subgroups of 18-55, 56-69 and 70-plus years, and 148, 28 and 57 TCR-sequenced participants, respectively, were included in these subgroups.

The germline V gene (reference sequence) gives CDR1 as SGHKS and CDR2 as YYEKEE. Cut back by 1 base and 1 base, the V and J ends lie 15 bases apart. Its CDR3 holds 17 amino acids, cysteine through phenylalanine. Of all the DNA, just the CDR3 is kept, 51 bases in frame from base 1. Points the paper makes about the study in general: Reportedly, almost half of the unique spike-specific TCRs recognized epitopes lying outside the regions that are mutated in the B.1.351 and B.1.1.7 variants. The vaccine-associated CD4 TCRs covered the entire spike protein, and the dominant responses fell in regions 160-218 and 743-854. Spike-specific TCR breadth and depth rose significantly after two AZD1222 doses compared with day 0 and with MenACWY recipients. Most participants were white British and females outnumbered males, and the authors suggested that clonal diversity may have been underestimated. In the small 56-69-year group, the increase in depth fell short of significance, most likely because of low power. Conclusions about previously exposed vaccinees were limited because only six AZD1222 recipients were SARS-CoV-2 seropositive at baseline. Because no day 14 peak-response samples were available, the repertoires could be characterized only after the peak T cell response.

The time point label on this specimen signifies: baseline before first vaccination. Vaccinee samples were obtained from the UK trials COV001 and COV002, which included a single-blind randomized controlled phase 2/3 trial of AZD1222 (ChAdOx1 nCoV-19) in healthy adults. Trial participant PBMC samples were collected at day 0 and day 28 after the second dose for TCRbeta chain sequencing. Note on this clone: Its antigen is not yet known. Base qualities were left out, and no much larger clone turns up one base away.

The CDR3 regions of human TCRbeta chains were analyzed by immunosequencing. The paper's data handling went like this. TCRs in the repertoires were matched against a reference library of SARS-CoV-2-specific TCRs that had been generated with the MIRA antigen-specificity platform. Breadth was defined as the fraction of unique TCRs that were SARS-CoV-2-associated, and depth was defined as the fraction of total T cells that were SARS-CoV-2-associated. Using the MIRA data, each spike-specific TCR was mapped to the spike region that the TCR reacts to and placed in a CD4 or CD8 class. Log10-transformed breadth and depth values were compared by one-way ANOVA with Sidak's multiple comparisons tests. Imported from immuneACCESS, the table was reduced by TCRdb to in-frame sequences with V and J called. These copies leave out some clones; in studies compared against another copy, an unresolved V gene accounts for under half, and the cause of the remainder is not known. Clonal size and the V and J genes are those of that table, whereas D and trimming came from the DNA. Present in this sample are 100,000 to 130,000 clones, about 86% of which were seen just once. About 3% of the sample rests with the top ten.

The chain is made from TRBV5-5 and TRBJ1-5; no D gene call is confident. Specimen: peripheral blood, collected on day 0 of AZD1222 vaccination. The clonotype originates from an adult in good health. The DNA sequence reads TGTGCCAGCAGCTTGAACGTCGCTATTGTAAGCAATCAGCCCCAGCATTTT. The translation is CASSLNVAIVSNQPQHF.